The 15 T cell receptor beta chains below all came from one sample that was sequenced in a study of Graves' ophthalmopathy and Graves' hyperthyroidism. Using RNA transcripts, the TCR beta CDR3 regions were amplified. Second-round multiplex PCR followed a first-round RT-PCR using HTBI primers. In TCRdb, the multiplex PCR reads were re-called with MiXCR into one record per CDR3 protein. The sample lists hundreds of thousands of distinct CDR3 sequences, roughly two fifths occurring once. Sequencing was done on a sample of peripheral blood. Source of these receptors: an adult man with Graves' ophthalmopathy.

The chain is built from TRBV12-3 or TRBV12-4 and TRBJ1-2; D unclear. The CDR3 length is 12 residues. The germline V and J ends were trimmed by 1 base and 12 bases, with 12 bases remaining between them. CDR3 DNA: TGTGCCAGCAGTTTAGGGGAGGCTGGAAACACCTTC. Protein sequence: CASSLGEAGNTF.

This clonotype was counted only a few times. The chain has TRBV10-3 and TRBJ2-7; 7 bases are shared with TRBD1. Germline V lookup: CDR1 ENHRY, CDR2 SYGVKD. Unmatched junction bases numbered 27, after V lost 10 bases and J lost 9 bases. The CDR3 contains 17 residues. In nucleotides, the CDR3 is TGTGCCAGCATGGACAGGAGACCTTTTGCGGCCACTCTTCGGCAGTACTTC. Amino acid sequence: CASMDRRPFAATLRQYF.

The gene calls are TRBV2 and TRBJ1-2, with D possibly matching TRBD1 (6 bases). The CDR3 is made up of 14 amino acids. The V gene lost 9 bases and the J gene lost 8 bases, with 22 bases spanning the gap. CDR1 is SNHLY and CDR2 is FYNNEI in the germline V gene. CDR3 nucleotides: TGTGCCAGTACAGGGCTGGGGGGTTCGGACGGCTACACCTTC. Encoded protein: CASTGLGGSDGYTF.

V gene TRBV7-9 combines with J gene TRBJ1-4, with 7 bases matching TRBD1. The CDR3 is 16 amino acids. Germline-derived CDR1 and CDR2 are SEHNR and FQNEAQ (reference sequence). V dropped 5 bases and J dropped 12; count of bases not matched to a gene: 18. CDR3 residues: CASSTRRDSRPEQLFF. In nucleotides, the CDR3 is TGTGCCAGCAGCACCCGACGGGACAGCAGACCCGAGCAACTGTTTTTT.

The gene calls are TRBV6-5 and TRBJ1-2; no clear D gene. This CDR3 has 15 residues. With 0 bases removed from V and 4 bases from J, the gap between germline ends came to 12 bases. CDR1 and CDR2 (germline): MNHEY, SVGAGI. Here the CDR3 reads CASSYSQEAAYGYTF. For the CDR3, the DNA is TGTGCCAGCAGTTACTCGCAGGAGGCTGCCTATGGCTACACCTTC.

This clonotype was detected ten times or more. The chain is built from TRBV4-3 and TRBJ1-1; D remains unclear. Trimming cost V 0 bases and J 8 bases, with 7 bases left between them. Germline V gene data show CDR1 as LGHNA and CDR2 as YSLEER. The CDR3 runs 12 residues. CDR3 nucleotide sequence: TGCGCCAGCAGCCAAGATACGGGAGAAGCTTTCTTT. Translation: CASSQDTGEAFF.

This clonotype was recorded once. A much larger clone lies a single base off, so this may be a read error. The chain is built from TRBV5-6 and TRBJ1-2, with D possibly matching TRBD1 (6 bases). V lost 1 base, J lost 12 bases, and 19 bases lay in between. The CDR3 sequence is 14 residues long. Germline V gene sequence: CDR1 SGHDT, CDR2 YYEEEE. The CDR3 sequence is CASSLRGSSPGHTF. The CDR3, as DNA: TGTGCCAGCAGCTTGAGGGGGTCCTCCCCAGGCCACACCTTC.

This chain joins TRBV24-1 and TRBJ2-5; D tentatively reads TRBD1 or TRBD2 (7 bases each). Germline assignment: CDR1 KGHDR and CDR2 SFDVKD. The CDR3 extends over 15 amino acids. The V and J ends lost 2 bases and 5 bases respectively, with 14 bases between them. The CDR3 reads CATSDSRQGGETQYF. DNA for the CDR3: TGTGCCACCAGTGATTCGCGACAGGGAGGGGAGACCCAGTACTTC.

V usage is TRBV7-9 and J usage is TRBJ1-6; D not resolved. The length of the CDR3 is 13 residues. V was pared by 5 bases and J by 8 bases, with 10 bases between. CDR1 SEHNR and CDR2 FQNEAQ come from the germline V gene (reference sequence). DNA of the CDR3: TGTGCCAGCAGCCAAGAGTTGGATTCACCCCTCCACTTT. This sequence encodes CASSQELDSPLHF.

As to this clonotype: A much bigger clone sits one base away, suggesting this may be a read error. The chain joins TRBV6-4 to TRBJ1-6; D is ambiguous. CDR3 length equals 14 residues. In germline, CDR1 is MRHNA, CDR2 SNTAGT. The CDR3 protein is CAGSDGFSNSPLHF. In DNA form, the CDR3 reads TGTGCCGGCAGTGACGGGTTTAGTAATTCACCCCTCCACTTT.

This sequence joins TRBV5-5 and TRBJ1-6, with D possibly being TRBD1 (5 bases). The germline gives CDR1 SGHKS, CDR2 YYEKEE (reference sequence). The V end was cut by 1 base, the J end by 10 bases, with 12 bases between. This CDR3 spans 14 amino acids. The CDR3 protein is CASSLRDFGSPLHF. The DNA of the CDR3 is TGTGCCAGCAGCTTGAGGGACTTTGGGTCACCCCTCCACTTT.

The rearrangement joins TRBV7-3 to TRBJ2-7, with a possible D match to TRBD2 (5 bases). Trimming removed 6 bases at V and 1 base at J, with 10 bases between. Germline CDR1 SGHTA, CDR2 FQGTGA. This CDR3 contains 13 residues. CDR3 protein: CASSSGWSYEQYF. The CDR3 bases are TGTGCCAGCAGTTCGGGGTGGTCCTACGAGCAGTACTTC.

This clonotype has at least ten counts. The chain recombines TRBV9 with TRBJ1-6, with D maybe TRBD1 (5 bases). This CDR3 is built from 16 residues. Germline V gene lookup returns CDR1 SGDLS and CDR2 YYNGEE. Trimming shortened V by 3 bases and J by 10 bases, and 20 bases separated the two germline ends. The DNA of the CDR3 is TGTGCCAGCAGCGGTCACGACGTGGGGGTAGAATCACCCCTCCACTTT. It yields the protein CASSGHDVGVESPLHF.

This clonotype turned up a few times. The gene calls are TRBV19 and TRBJ1-5; 8 positions agree with TRBD1. Looked up from germline, CDR1 is LNHDA and CDR2 is SQIVND (reference sequence). The V segment lost 11 bases and the J segment 5 bases; nucleotides outside the gene matches: 20. This CDR3 is built from 17 residues. Written as DNA, the CDR3 is TGTGCCTGGAGTGTAGGCACAGGGGGATCGGTGGATCAGCCCCAGCATTTT. Its translation: CAWSVGTGGSVDQPQHF.

The gene calls are TRBV10-3 and TRBJ1-3, with D possibly being TRBD1 (5 bases). Germline values: CDR1 ENHRY, CDR2 SYGVKD. V was clipped by 2 bases and J by 8 bases, with 10 bases between them. The CDR3 is 13 residues long. CDR3 DNA sequence: TGTGCCATCAGTGAGGTACGGGGCCACACCATATATTTT. It codes for CAISEVRGHTIYF.